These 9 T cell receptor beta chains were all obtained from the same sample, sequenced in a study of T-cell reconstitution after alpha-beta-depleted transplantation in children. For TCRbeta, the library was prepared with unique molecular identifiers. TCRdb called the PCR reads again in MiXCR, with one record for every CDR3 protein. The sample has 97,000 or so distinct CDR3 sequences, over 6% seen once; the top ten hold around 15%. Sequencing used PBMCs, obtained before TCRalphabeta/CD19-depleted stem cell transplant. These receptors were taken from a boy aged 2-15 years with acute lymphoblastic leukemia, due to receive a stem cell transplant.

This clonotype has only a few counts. CDR3 residues: CASTPSGLAGGSYNEQFF. The CDR3 nucleotides are TGTGCCAGCACCCCTTCGGGACTAGCGGGGGGTTCTTACAATGAGCAGTTCTTC. The genes are TRBV9 and TRBJ2-1; 15 bases line up with TRBD2. The germline gives CDR1 SGDLS, CDR2 YYNGEE. The CDR3 consists of 18 residues. The J segment lost 4 bases and the V segment lost 6 bases, leaving 11 bases of the junction unmatched.

CDR3 region: CASSQDRAGTGANVLTF. As DNA, the CDR3 is TGCGCCAGCAGCCAAGATAGGGCAGGGACAGGGGCCAACGTCCTGACTTTC. The rearrangement uses TRBV4-3 and TRBJ2-6; maybe TRBD1 (6 bases). V dropped 0 bases and J dropped 4 bases, with 13 bases sitting between them. This CDR3 has 17 residues. Germline CDR1 reads LGHNA; CDR2 reads YSLEER.

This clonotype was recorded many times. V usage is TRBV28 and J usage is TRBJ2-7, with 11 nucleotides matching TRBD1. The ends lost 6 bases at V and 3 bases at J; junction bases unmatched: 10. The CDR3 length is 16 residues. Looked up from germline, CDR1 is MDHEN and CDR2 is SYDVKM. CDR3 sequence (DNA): TGTGCCAGCAGCTGGACAGGGGGCTACTACTACTACGAGCAGTACTTC. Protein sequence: CASSWTGGYYYYEQYF. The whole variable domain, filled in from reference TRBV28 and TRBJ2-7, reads DVKVTQSSRYLVKRTGEKVFLECVQDMDHENMFWYRQDPGLGLRLIYFSYDVKMKEKGDIPEGYSVSREKKERFSLILESASTNQTSMYLCASSWTGGYYYYEQYFGPGTRLTVT.

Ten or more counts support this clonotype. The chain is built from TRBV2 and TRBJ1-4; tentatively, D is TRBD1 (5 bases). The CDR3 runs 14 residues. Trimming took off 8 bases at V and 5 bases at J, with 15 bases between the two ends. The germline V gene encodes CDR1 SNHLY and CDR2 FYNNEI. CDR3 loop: CASRPDSQNEKLFF. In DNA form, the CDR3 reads TGTGCCAGCCGGCCCGACAGCCAGAATGAAAAACTGTTTTTT.

CDR3 sequence reads: CSASPGQLQTQYF. In DNA, the CDR3 is TGCAGTGCTAGCCCTGGACAGTTGCAGACCCAGTACTTC. The chain carries TRBV20-1 and TRBJ2-5; D might be TRBD1 (6 bases). Germline V gene lookup returns CDR1 DFQATT and CDR2 SNEGSKA (reference sequence). CDR3 length equals 13 residues. V gave up 3 bases and J gave up 6 bases, with 14 bases separating them.

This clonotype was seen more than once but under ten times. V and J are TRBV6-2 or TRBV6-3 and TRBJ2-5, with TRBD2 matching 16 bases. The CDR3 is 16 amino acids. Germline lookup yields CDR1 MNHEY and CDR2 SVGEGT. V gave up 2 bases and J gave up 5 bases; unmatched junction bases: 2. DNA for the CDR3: TGTGCCAGCAGTTACGGGACTAGCGGGGGGGCGGAGACCCAGTACTTC. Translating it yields CASSYGTSGGAETQYF.

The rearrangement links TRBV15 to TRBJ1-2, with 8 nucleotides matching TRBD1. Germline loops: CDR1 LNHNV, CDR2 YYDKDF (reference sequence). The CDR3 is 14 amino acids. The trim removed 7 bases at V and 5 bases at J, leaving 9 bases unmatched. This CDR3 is CATNPGQGRYGYTF. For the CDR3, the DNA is TGTGCCACCAACCCCGGACAGGGAAGATATGGCTACACCTTC. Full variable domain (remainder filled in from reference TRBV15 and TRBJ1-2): DAMVIQNPRYQVTQFGKPVTLSCSQTLNHNVMYWYQQKSSQAPKLLFHYYDKDFNNEADTPDNFQSRRPNTSFCFLDIRSPGLGDTAMYLCATNPGQGRYGYTFGSGTRLTVV.

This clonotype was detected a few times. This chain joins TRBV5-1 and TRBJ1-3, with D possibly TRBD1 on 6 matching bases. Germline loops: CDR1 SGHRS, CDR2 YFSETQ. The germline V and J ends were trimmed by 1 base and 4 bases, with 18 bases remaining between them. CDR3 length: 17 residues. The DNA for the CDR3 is TGCGCCAGCAGCTTGAGAAAAACAGGGAGTCACGGAAACACCATATATTTT. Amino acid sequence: CASSLRKTGSHGNTIYF.

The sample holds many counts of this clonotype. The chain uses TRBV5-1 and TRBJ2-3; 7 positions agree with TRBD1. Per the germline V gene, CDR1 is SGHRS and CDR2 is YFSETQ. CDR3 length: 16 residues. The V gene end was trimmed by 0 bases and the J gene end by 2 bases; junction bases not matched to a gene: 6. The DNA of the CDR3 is TGCGCCAGCAGCTTGGGGGACAGCCAAATCACAGATACGCAGTATTTT. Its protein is CASSLGDSQITDTQYF.